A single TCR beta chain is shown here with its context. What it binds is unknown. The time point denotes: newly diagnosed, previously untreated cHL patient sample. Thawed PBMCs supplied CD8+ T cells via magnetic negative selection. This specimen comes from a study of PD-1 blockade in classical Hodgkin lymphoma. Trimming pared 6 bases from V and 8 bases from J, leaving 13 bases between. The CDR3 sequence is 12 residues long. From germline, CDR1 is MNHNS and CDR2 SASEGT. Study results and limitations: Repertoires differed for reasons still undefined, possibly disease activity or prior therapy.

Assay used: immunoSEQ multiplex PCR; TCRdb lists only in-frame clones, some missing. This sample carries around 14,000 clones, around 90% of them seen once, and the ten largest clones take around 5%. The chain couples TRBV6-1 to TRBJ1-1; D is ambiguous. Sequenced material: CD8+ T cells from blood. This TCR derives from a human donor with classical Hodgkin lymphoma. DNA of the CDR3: TGTGCCAGCAGCCCAAGTTCCAACGAAGCTTTCTTT. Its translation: CASSPSSNEAFF.